The 13 T cell receptor beta chains listed next were all sequenced from one sample in a study of CD8+CD57+ T cells in acquired aplastic anemia. Genomic DNA, serving as template, underwent TCR beta VDJ and CDR3 profiling. TCRdb reanalysed the reads using MiXCR and keeps one entry per CDR3 protein. The sample includes some 190,000 distinct CDR3 sequences, approximately 46% seen only once; the top ten take around 2.9%. The sequenced material came from sorted CD4+, CD8+, or CD8+CD57+ T cells (not recorded which) from PBMCs. All receptors derive from a human donor in good health.

The table lists this clonotype with a few counts. The chain employs TRBV3-1 and TRBJ2-7, with D hard to call. Germline V gene data show CDR1 as LGHDT and CDR2 as YNNKEL (reference sequence). The CDR3 has 15 residues. V lost 2 bases to trimming and J lost 1 base, with 12 bases between them. CDR3 sequence: CASSQWGLRSYEQYF. Here the CDR3 DNA reads TGTGCCAGCAGCCAATGGGGTTTGCGGTCCTACGAGCAGTACTTC.

The chain recombines TRBV2 with TRBJ1-4, with a weak D call TRBD1 (6 bases). This CDR3 is 13 amino acids long. Trimming left V 5 bases short and J 7 bases short, with 11 bases between. Germline CDR1 reads SNHLY; CDR2 reads FYNNEI. CDR3 sequence: CASSPGEVEKLFF. CDR3 sequence (DNA): TGTGCCAGCAGTCCAGGGGAGGTTGAAAAACTGTTTTTT.

The chain is built from TRBV4-2 and TRBJ1-6; 9 positions match TRBD1. After removal of 0 bases from V and 7 bases from J, the junction contained 7 bases not matched to a gene. The germline gives CDR1 LGHNA, CDR2 YNFKEQ. This CDR3 comprises 17 residues. The CDR3 here is CASSQDTDRGVNSPLHF. CDR3 DNA: TGTGCCAGCAGCCAAGATACGGACAGGGGCGTGAATTCACCCCTCCACTTT.

The gene calls are TRBV9 and TRBJ1-4, with D uncertain. V dropped 3 bases and J dropped 3 bases, with 9 bases sitting between them. Germline CDR1 is SGDLS and CDR2 is YYNGEE. The CDR3 has 14 residues. In nucleotides, the CDR3 is TGTGCCAGCAGCGCTGGGGTGGCTAATGAAAAACTGTTTTTT. It specifies CASSAGVANEKLFF.

This clonotype has a handful of counts. The junction departs from the called germline gene at one end, perhaps through a read error. The chain employs TRBV7-7 and TRBJ2-5, with 10 nucleotides matching TRBD1. Looked up from germline, CDR1 is SSHAT and CDR2 is FNYEAQ (reference sequence). The CDR3 is made up of 15 amino acids. In DNA form, the CDR3 reads TGTGCTAGCAGCTCCCCGGGACAGGGGTCGGGGACCCAGTACTTC. This encodes CASSSPGQGSGTQYF.

This sequence joins TRBV24-1 and TRBJ2-1; TRBD1 aligns across 7 bases. V lost 7 bases, J lost 12 bases, and 5 bases stayed unmatched. CDR1 KGHDR and CDR2 SFDVKD come from the germline V gene. CDR3 size: 11 residues. As DNA, the CDR3 is TGTGCCACCAGCTTACAGGGGTGGCAGTTCTTC. It specifies CATSLQGWQFF.

This clonotype was counted at least ten times. This chain uses TRBV20-1 with TRBJ2-1; D not resolved. Germline CDR1 reads DFQATT; CDR2 reads SNEGSKA (reference sequence). Between the trimmed V and J ends, which lost 0 bases and 4 bases, there was a span of 10 bases. The CDR3 runs 14 residues. Written as DNA, the CDR3 is TGCAGTGCTAGAGACGGGCAACGTTACAATGAGCAGTTCTTC. It yields the protein CSARDGQRYNEQFF.

This clonotype was seen ten or more times. The CDR3 reads CASSRDQVSSGNTIYF. CDR3 coding DNA: TGTGCCAGCAGCCGGGACCAAGTATCCTCTGGAAACACCATATATTTT. J is TRBJ1-3 and V is TRBV12-3 or TRBV12-4, with D tentatively TRBD1 (5 bases). V dropped 6 bases and J dropped 0 bases, with 15 bases sitting between them. The CDR3 contains 16 residues.

Worth noting for this clonotype: This may be a read error: a much more frequent sequence differs by one nucleotide. This rearrangement joins TRBV30 to TRBJ2-7; D remains ambiguous. In germline, CDR1 is GTSNPN, CDR2 SVGIG (reference sequence). Trimming removed 0 bases at V and 4 bases at J, with 7 bases between. The CDR3 has 12 residues. The CDR3 sequence is CAWSVPRYEQYF. The CDR3 nucleotides are TGTGCCTGGAGTGTACCTCGATACGAGCAGTACTTC.

In its sample, this clonotype was seen once. The chain carries TRBV2 and TRBJ1-1; maybe TRBD1 (5 bases). The V and J ends lost 7 bases and 0 bases respectively, with 12 bases between them. CDR3 length: 14 residues. Germline V CDR1 and CDR2: SNHLY, FYNNEI. The CDR3 region is CASTGTLLNTEAFF. CDR3 bases: TGTGCCAGCACAGGGACGTTATTGAACACTGAAGCTTTCTTT.

This clonotype came up many times. The genes are TRBV20-1 and TRBJ1-4; 11 bases map to TRBD1. The V segment lost 3 bases and the J segment 7 bases; nucleotides outside the gene matches: 4. Looked up from germline, CDR1 is DFQATT and CDR2 is SNEGSKA (reference sequence). The CDR3 covers 14 residues. DNA for the CDR3: TGCAGTGCTAGCCCGGACAGGGGGCCTGAAAAACTGTTTTTT. As protein: CSASPDRGPEKLFF.

This clonotype was counted once. The chain uses TRBV20-1 and TRBJ2-7; 10 nucleotides line up with TRBD2. V gave up 1 base and J gave up 4 bases; unmatched junction bases: 10. The CDR3 contains 16 residues. CDR1 and CDR2 (germline): DFQATT, SNEGSKA (reference sequence). CDR3 protein: CSARASGSHLGYEQYF. In DNA form, the CDR3 reads TGCAGTGCTAGAGCTAGCGGGAGTCATCTAGGGTACGAGCAGTACTTC.

This clonotype was seen many times. The chain links TRBV4-3 to TRBJ2-1; 11 nucleotides match TRBD2. With V trimmed by 0 bases and J by 8 bases, 9 bases remained unmatched. The CDR3 covers 17 residues. Germline V gene data show CDR1 as LGHNA and CDR2 as YSLEER. DNA of the CDR3: TGCGCCAGCAGCCAAGATACCCTTAGCGGGGGGGCCCATGAGCAGTTCTTC. Its translation is CASSQDTLSGGAHEQFF.